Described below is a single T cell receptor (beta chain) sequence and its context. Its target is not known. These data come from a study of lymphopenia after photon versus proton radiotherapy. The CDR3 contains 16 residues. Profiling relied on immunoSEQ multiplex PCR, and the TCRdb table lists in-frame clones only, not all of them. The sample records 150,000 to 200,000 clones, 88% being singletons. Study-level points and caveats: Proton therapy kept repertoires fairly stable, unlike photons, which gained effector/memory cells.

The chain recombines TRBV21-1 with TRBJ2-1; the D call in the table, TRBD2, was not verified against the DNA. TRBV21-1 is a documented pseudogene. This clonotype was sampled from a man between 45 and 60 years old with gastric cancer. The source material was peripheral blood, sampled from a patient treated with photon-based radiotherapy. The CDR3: CASSKGREGPYNEQFF. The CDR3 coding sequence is TGTGCCAGCAGCAAAGGGCGGGAGGGCCCTTACAATGAGCAGTTCTTC.